The T cell receptor (beta chain) described here comes from a study of neoadjuvant nivolumab and ipilimumab in lung cancer. Trimming took 5 bases from V and 0 from J, leaving 9 bases between them. CDR3 length: 14 amino acids. Germline loops: CDR1 SGHTA, CDR2 FQGTGA. TCRdb keeps only in-frame clones here, not all; method: immunoSEQ multiplex PCR. Here the sample spans about 6,200 clones, less than 75% being singletons. The sequence derives from an adult with non-small cell lung cancer. The V call is TRBV7-3, the J call TRBJ2-3; D is undetermined. The sample in question was tumor tissue, obtained after neoadjuvant nivolumab, alone or with ipilimumab, at or shortly before surgery. CDR3 nucleotide sequence: TGTGCCAGCAGCCTCGATTCTAGCACAGATACGCAGTATTTT. It codes for CASSLDSSTDTQYF.